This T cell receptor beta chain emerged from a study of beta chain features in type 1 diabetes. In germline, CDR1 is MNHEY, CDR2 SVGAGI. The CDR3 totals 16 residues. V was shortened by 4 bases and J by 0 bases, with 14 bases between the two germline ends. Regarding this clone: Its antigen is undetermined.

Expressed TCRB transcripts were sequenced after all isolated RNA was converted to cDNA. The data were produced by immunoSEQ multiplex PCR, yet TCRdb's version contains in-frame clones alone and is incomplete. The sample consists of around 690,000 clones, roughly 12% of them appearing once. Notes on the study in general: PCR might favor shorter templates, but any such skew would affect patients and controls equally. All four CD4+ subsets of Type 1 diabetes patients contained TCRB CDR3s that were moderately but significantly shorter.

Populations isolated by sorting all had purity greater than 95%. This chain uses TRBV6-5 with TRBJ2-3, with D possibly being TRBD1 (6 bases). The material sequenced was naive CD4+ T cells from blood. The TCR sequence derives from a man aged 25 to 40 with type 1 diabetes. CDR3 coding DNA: TGTGCCAGCAGTTCCCTCGGGACACCCAGCACAGATACGCAGTATTTT. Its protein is CASSSLGTPSTDTQYF.